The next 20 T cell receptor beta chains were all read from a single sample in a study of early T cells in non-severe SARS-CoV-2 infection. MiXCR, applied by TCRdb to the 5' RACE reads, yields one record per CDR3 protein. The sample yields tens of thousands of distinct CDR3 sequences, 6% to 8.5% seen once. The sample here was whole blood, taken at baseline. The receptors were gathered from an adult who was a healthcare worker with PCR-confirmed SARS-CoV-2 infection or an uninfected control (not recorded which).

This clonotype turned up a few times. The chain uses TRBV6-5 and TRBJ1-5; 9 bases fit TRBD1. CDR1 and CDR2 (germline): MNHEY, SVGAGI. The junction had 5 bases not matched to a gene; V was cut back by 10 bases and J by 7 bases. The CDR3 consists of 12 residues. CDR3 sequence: CATGQGRQPQHF. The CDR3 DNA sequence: TGTGCCACGGGACAGGGCCGACAGCCCCAGCATTTT.

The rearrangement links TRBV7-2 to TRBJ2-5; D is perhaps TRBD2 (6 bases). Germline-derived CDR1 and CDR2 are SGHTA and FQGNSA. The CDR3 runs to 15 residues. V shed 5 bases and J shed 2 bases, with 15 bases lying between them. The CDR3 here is CASSPGTAKQETQYF. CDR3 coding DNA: TGTGCCAGCAGCCCGGGGACTGCTAAACAAGAGACCCAGTACTTC. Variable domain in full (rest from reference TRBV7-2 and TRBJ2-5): GAGVSQSPSNKVTEKGKDVELRCDPISGHTALYWYRQSLGQGLEFLIYFQGNSAPDKSGLPSDRFSAERTGGSVSTLTIQRTQQEDSAVYLCASSPGTAKQETQYFGPGTRLLVL.

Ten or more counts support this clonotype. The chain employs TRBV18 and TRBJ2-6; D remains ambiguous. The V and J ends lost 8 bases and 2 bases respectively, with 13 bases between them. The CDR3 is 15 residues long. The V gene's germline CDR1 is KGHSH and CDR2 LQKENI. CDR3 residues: CASIQPSTGANVLTF. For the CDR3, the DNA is TGTGCCAGCATACAGCCCTCAACTGGGGCCAACGTCCTGACTTTC.

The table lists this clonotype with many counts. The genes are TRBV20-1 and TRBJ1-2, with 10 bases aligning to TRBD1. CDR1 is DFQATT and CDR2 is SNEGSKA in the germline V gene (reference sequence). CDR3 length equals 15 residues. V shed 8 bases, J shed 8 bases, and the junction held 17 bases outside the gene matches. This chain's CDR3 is CSPTPGTGERKGYTF. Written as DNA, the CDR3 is TGCAGTCCCACCCCCGGGACAGGGGAAAGGAAAGGCTACACCTTC.

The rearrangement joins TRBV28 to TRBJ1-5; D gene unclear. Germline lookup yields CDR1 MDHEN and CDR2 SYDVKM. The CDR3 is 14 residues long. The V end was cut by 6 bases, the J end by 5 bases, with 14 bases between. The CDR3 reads CASSLTADHQPQHF. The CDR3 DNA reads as TGTGCCAGCAGCCTAACAGCGGACCATCAGCCCCAGCATTTT.

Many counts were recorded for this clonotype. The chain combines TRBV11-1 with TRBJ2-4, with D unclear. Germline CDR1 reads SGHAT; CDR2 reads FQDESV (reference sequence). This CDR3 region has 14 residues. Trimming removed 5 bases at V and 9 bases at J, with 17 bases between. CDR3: CASSPGRVKGIQYF. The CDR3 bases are TGTGCCAGCAGCCCAGGACGGGTAAAGGGCATTCAGTACTTC.

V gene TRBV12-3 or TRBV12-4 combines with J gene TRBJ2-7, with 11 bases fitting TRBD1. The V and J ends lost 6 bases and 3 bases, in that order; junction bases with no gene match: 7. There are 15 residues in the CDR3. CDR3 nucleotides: TGTGCCAGCAGGCCATCGGGACAGGGGGACTACGAGCAGTACTTC. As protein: CASRPSGQGDYEQYF.

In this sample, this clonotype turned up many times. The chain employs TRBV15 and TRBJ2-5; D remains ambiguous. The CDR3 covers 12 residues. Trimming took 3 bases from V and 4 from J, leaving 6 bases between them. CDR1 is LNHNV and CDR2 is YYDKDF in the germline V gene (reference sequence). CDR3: CATSRRGETQYF. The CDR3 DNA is TGTGCCACCAGCAGGCGAGGAGAGACCCAGTACTTC. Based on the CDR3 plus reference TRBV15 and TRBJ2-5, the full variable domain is DAMVIQNPRYQVTQFGKPVTLSCSQTLNHNVMYWYQQKSSQAPKLLFHYYDKDFNNEADTPDNFQSRRPNTSFCFLDIRSPGLGDTAMYLCATSRRGETQYFGPGTRLLVL.

The CDR3 DNA sequence: TGCGCCAGTACCCCGGCTGGCTCTGGAAACACCATATATTTT. Translated: CASTPAGSGNTIYF. This chain links TRBV5-1 with TRBJ1-3; D gene ambiguous. Per the germline V gene, CDR1 is SGHRS and CDR2 is YFSETQ. This CDR3 spans 14 amino acids. The V gene lost 8 bases and the J gene lost 0 bases, with 12 bases spanning the gap.

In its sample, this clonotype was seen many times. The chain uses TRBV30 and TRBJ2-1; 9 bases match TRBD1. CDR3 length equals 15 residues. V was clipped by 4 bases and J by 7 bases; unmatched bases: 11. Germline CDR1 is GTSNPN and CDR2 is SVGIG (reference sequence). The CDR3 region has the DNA TGTGCCTGGATCCCGCCGACAGGGGGAAGAAATGAGCAGTTCTTC. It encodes CAWIPPTGGRNEQFF.

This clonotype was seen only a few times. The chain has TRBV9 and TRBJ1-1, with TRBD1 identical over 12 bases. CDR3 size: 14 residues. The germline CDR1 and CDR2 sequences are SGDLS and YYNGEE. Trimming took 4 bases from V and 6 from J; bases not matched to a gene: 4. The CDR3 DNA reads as TGTGCCAGCAGCTGGGGGACAGGGGGCGCTGAAGCTTTCTTT. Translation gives CASSWGTGGAEAFF.

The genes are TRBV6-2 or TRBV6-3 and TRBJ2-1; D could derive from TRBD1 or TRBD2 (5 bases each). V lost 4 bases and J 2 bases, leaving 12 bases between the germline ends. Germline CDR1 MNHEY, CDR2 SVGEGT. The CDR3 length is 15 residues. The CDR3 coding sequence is TGTGCCAGCAGTTTCCGGGACCTGACCTACAATGAGCAGTTCTTC. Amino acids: CASSFRDLTYNEQFF.

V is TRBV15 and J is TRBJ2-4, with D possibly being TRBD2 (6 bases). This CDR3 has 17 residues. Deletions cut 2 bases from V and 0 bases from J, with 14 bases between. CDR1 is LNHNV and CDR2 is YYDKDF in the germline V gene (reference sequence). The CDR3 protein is CATSRPRGALAKNIQYF. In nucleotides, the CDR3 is TGTGCCACCAGCAGACCGCGGGGAGCGTTAGCCAAAAACATTCAGTACTTC.

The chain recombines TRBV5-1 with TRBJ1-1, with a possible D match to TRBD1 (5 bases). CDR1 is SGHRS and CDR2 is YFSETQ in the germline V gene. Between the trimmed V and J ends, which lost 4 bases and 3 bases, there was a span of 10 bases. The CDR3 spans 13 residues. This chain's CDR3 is CASSLRGDTEAFF. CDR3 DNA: TGCGCCAGCAGCCTAAGAGGGGACACTGAAGCTTTCTTT.

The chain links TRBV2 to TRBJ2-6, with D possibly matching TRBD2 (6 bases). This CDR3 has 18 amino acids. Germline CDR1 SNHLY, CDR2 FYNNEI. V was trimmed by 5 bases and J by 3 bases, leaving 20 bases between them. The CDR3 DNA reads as TGTGCCAGCAGTCCTCGGGGTCAGCCAGCGGGTGGGGCCAACGTCCTGACTTTC. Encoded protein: CASSPRGQPAGGANVLTF.

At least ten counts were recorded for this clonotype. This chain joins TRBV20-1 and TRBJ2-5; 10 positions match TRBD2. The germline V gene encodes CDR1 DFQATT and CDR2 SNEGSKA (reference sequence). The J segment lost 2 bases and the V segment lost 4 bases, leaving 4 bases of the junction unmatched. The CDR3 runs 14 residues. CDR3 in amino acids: CSATSGSSQETQYF. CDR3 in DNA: TGCAGTGCTACTAGCGGGAGCTCTCAAGAGACCCAGTACTTC.

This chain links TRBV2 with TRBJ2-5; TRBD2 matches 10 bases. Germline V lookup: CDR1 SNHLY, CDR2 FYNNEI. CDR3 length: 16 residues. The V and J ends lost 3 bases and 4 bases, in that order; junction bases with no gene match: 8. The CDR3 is CASSELVAGGGETQYF. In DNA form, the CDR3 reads TGTGCCAGCAGTGAGTTGGTAGCGGGAGGCGGAGAGACCCAGTACTTC.

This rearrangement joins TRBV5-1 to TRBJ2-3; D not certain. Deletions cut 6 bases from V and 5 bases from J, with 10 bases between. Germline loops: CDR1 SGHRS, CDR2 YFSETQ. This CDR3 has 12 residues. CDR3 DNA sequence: TGCGCCAGCAACAGAGGAAAAGATACGCAGTATTTT. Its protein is CASNRGKDTQYF.

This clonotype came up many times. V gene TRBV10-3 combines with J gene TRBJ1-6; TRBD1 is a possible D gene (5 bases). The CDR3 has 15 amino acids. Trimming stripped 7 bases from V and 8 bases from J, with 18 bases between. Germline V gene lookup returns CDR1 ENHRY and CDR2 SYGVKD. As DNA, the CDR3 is TGTGCCATCACTCGAGGGGATAGGGAGGATTCACCCCTCCACTTT. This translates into CAITRGDREDSPLHF.

CDR3 region: CASSLGGLYEQYF. CDR3 in DNA: TGTGCCAGCAGCTTAGGTGGTCTCTACGAGCAGTACTTC. J is TRBJ2-7 and V is TRBV7-2; D gene unclear. CDR3 length: 13 amino acids. V lost 1 base and J lost 3, with 7 bases in between. Germline V gene data show CDR1 as SGHTA and CDR2 as FQGNSA. Full variable domain (outside the CDR3, taken from reference TRBV7-2 and TRBJ2-7): GAGVSQSPSNKVTEKGKDVELRCDPISGHTALYWYRQSLGQGLEFLIYFQGNSAPDKSGLPSDRFSAERTGGSVSTLTIQRTQQEDSAVYLCASSLGGLYEQYFGPGTRLTVT.